This T cell receptor (beta chain) stems from a study of blood T cell repertoires in COVID-19. Study context: Samples representing acute and convalescent COVID-19 were sourced from the United States, Italy and Spain. In each case, the material was cDNA or gDNA derived from T cells, B-cell-depleted T cells, or PBMCs.

Only in-frame clones appear in the TCRdb table, and some are missing; sequencing was by immunoSEQ multiplex PCR. The sample includes under 200,000 clones, around three quarters seen only once; the top ten take around 15%. With 8 bases removed from V and 3 bases from J, the gap between germline ends came to 15 bases. The CDR3 is 14 residues long. Germline V lookup: CDR1 MDHEN, CDR2 SYDVKM. The clonotype originates from a man between 60 and 75 years old with active or convalescent COVID-19. The sample comprised peripheral blood. The chain is built from TRBV28 and TRBJ2-3; D uncertain. CDR3 sequence (DNA): TGTGCCAGCCGGAGAATCGCGCAGACAGATACGCAGTATTTT. The encoded protein is CASRRIAQTDTQYF.